Listed below are T cell receptor beta chains from one sample, sequenced in a study of blood T cells in healthy people across ages. TCRdb used MiXCR to reprocess the 5' RACE reads, holding one entry per CDR3 protein. Found here are approximately 830,000 distinct CDR3 sequences, roughly 60% of them singletons; the top ten hold 28%. Sequencing was done on a sample of blood. Every receptor here comes from a man between 25 and 39 years old in good health. Both conserved end residues are part of each CDR3. The D gene is left open where the match is weak. Some rows mark clone size as missing; the rest say once, few, many or name a class of expanded clone.

TRBD2 . TRBJ2-5 TRBV20-1 CSARLRGAIETQYF TGCAGTGCTAGACTGCGGGGGGCTATCGAGACCCAGTACTTC
. . TRBJ2-1 TRBV7-9 CASSLDFGTLYNEQFF TGTGCCAGCAGCTTAGACTTCGGGACATTATACAATGAGCAGTTCTTC
. . TRBJ2-3 TRBV5-1 CASSLTQLFIDTQYF TGCGCCAGCAGCTTGACCCAGCTCTTTATTGATACGCAGTATTTT
. . TRBJ1-6 TRBV6-6 CASSPGATGEKSPLHF TGTGCCAGCAGCCCCGGGGCCACGGGGGAAAAATCACCCCTCCACTTT
. . TRBJ1-4 TRBV20-1 CSAWEGTNEKLFF TGCAGTGCGTGGGAGGGGACTAATGAAAAACTGTTTTTT
. . TRBJ2-1 TRBV6-1 CASTGPAPPAYNEQFF TGTGCCAGCACGGGCCCTGCCCCACCCGCGTACAATGAGCAGTTCTTC
. . TRBJ2-7 TRBV20-1 CSARGQPKSYEQYF TGCAGTGCTAGAGGACAGCCGAAATCCTACGAGCAGTACTTC
TRBD1 many TRBJ2-7 TRBV6-2/TRBV6-3 CASSRSGQGGYEQYF TGTGCCAGCAGTCGGTCGGGACAGGGAGGGTACGAGCAGTACTTC
TRBD2 . TRBJ2-1 TRBV12-3/TRBV12-4 CASSLGTSGFYNEQFF TGTGCCAGCAGTCTCGGGACTAGCGGATTCTACAATGAGCAGTTCTTC
TRBD2 . TRBJ2-5 TRBV7-3 CASSLTSGDQETQYF TGTGCCAGCAGCTTAACTAGCGGGGACCAAGAGACCCAGTACTTC
TRBD2 . TRBJ2-1 TRBV27 CASSFSLAGFNEQFF TGTGCCAGCAGTTTCTCCCTAGCGGGTTTCAATGAGCAGTTCTTC
. . TRBJ2-7 TRBV20-1 CSASQATGYEQYF TGCAGTGCGAGTCAGGCAACAGGCTACGAGCAGTACTTC
. . TRBJ2-1 TRBV12-3/TRBV12-4 CASSFRGANEQFF TGTGCCAGCAGTTTTCGGGGGGCAAATGAGCAGTTCTTC
. . TRBJ1-5 TRBV20-1 CSAQGSNQPQHF TGCAGTGCTCAGGGGAGCAATCAGCCCCAGCATTTT
. . TRBJ2-5 TRBV7-8 CASSSGTLSGETQYF TGTGCCAGCAGTTCCGGGACCCTATCGGGAGAGACCCAGTACTTC
. few TRBJ2-3 TRBV7-8 CASSRPAQSGTDTQYF TGTGCCAGCAGCAGACCGGCCCAGAGCGGCACAGATACGCAGTATTTT
TRBD1 . TRBJ1-2 TRBV12-3/TRBV12-4 CASSFRDRYGYTF TGTGCCAGCAGTTTCAGGGACAGATATGGCTACACCTTC
TRBD2 few TRBJ2-3 TRBV29-1 CSVRLTSTSTDTQYF TGCAGCGTGAGGCTGACTAGCACTAGCACAGATACGCAGTATTTT
. . TRBJ2-2 TRBV20-1 CSARGRRGNTGELFF TGCAGTGCCCGTGGGCGGCGGGGAAACACCGGGGAGCTGTTTTTT
. . TRBJ2-7 TRBV2 CASSGASYEQYF TGTGCCAGCAGTGGAGCGAGCTACGAGCAGTACTTC
. . TRBJ2-5 TRBV28 CASNLGVKETQYF TGTGCCAGCAACTTGGGTGTCAAAGAGACCCAGTACTTC
. . TRBJ1-5 TRBV20-1 CSALDFKDSSNQPQHF TGCAGTGCTTTGGACTTTAAGGACTCGAGCAATCAGCCCCAGCATTTT
. . TRBJ2-7 TRBV5-1 CASSPRQAGDEQYF TGCGCCAGCAGCCCACGACAGGCCGGGGACGAGCAGTACTTC
. few TRBJ2-7 TRBV12-3/TRBV12-4 CASSMGGGQYF TGTGCCAGCAGCATGGGCGGCGGACAGTACTTC
. few TRBJ1-5 TRBV12-3/TRBV12-4 CASSLGRWVDQPQHF TGTGCCAGCAGTTTAGGCAGGTGGGTGGATCAGCCCCAGCATTTT
. . TRBJ2-4 TRBV5-1 CASSYSLGELAKNIQYF TGCGCCAGCAGCTACAGTCTCGGGGAACTAGCCAAAAACATTCAGTACTTC
. . TRBJ2-1 TRBV5-1 CASSLRQGTGNEQFF TGCGCCAGCAGCTTGCGGCAGGGGACGGGCAATGAGCAGTTCTTC
. . TRBJ2-1 TRBV27 CASSPDTYYNEQFF TGTGCCAGCAGTCCCGACACCTACTACAATGAGCAGTTCTTC
. . TRBJ2-7 TRBV12-3/TRBV12-4 CASSPGAGWDEQYF TGTGCCAGCAGTCCTGGGGCTGGGTGGGACGAGCAGTACTTC
. . TRBJ2-7 TRBV6-2/TRBV6-3 CASSDSYSLYEQYF TGTGCCAGCAGTGACTCCTACTCCCTGTACGAGCAGTACTTC
TRBD1 few TRBJ1-2 TRBV4-3 CASSRQLGQEIYGYTF TGCGCCAGCAGCCGCCAACTCGGACAGGAGATCTATGGCTACACCTTC
TRBD2 . TRBJ2-7 TRBV29-1 CSVFRTSGYEQYF TGCAGCGTTTTTCGGACTAGCGGCTACGAGCAGTACTTC
TRBD1 . TRBJ2-5 TRBV9 CASSVMGTGRETQYF TGTGCCAGCAGCGTAATGGGGACAGGGCGAGAGACCCAGTACTTC
. . TRBJ2-7 TRBV27 CASSLVSVPSYEQYF TGTGCCAGCAGTTTGGTTTCTGTTCCCTCCTACGAGCAGTACTTC
TRBD1 . TRBJ1-2 TRBV14 CASSQIGQGVGGYTF TGTGCCAGCAGCCAGATAGGACAGGGGGTCGGCGGCTACACCTTC
. . TRBJ2-5 TRBV25-1 CASSEYGHTFQETQYF TGTGCCAGCAGTGAATATGGTCACACATTTCAAGAGACCCAGTACTTC
. . TRBJ2-7 TRBV12-3/TRBV12-4 CASSRGGEVEQYF TGTGCCAGCAGCCGAGGGGGGGAGGTCGAGCAGTACTTC
. . TRBJ2-7 TRBV6-2/TRBV6-3 CASSYLAGKREQYF TGTGCCAGCAGTTACCTGGCAGGGAAACGCGAGCAGTACTTC
TRBD1 . TRBJ1-2 TRBV20-1 CSAGSETGNYGYTF TGCAGTGCTGGTTCCGAGACAGGGAACTATGGCTACACCTTC